These T cell receptor beta chains were read from a single sample in a study of T cells in Graves' hyperthyroidism and ophthalmopathy. TCRdb reanalysed the multiplex PCR reads using MiXCR and keeps one entry per CDR3 protein. This table has some 720,000 distinct CDR3 sequences, about 17% appearing once. Sequencing was done on a sample of blood. The receptors were sampled from a man younger than 35 with Graves' hyperthyroidism. The CDR3 runs from the conserved cysteine through the conserved F or W.

>TRBV28|TRBJ2-3
CASSPHVGTSGTSTDTQYF
>TRBV15|TRBJ2-4
CATSRDRNIQYF
>TRBV2|TRBJ2-6
CASRDSSSGANVLTF
>TRBV7-8|TRBJ2-7
CASMPVGGVSYEQYF
>TRBV20-1|TRBJ1-1
CSARRGSNTEAFF
>TRBV20-1|TRBJ1-4
CSVRPGIAEKLFF
>TRBV7-3|TRBJ2-3
CASSSRGPDTQYF
>TRBV10-3|TRBJ1-2
CAISQGVFYGYTF
>TRBV6-1|TRBJ2-7
CASRPSGGEQYF
>TRBV6-7|TRBJ1-5
CASSYSNRGQGAENSNQPQHF
>TRBV12-3/TRBV12-4|TRBJ2-7
CASSSALASSYEQYF
>TRBV11-2|TRBJ2-2
CASSLGRGTSKSGELFF
>TRBV6-5|TRBJ1-3
CASSFPRTGTSGNTIYF
>TRBV10-3|TRBJ1-6
CAISESGVDSPLHF
>TRBV20-1|TRBJ2-7
CSARDLSENYEQYF